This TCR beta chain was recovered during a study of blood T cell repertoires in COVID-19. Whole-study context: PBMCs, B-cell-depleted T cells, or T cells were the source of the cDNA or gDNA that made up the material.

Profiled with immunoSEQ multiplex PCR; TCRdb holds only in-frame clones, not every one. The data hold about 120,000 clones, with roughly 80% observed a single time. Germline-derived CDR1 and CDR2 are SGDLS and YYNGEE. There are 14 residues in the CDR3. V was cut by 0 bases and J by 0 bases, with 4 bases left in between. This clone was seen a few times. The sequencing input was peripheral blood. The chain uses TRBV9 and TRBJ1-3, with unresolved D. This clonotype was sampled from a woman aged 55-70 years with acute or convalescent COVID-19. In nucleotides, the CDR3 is TGTGCCAGCAGCGTAGACAGCTCTGGAAACACCATATATTTT. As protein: CASSVDSSGNTIYF. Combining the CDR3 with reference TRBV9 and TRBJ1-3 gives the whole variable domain DSGVTQTPKHLITATGQRVTLRCSPRSGDLSVYWYQQSLDQGLQFLIQYYNGEERAKGNILERFSAQQFPDLHSELNLSSLELGDSALYFCASSVDSSGNTIYFGEGSWLTVV.